This TCR beta chain was sequenced in a study of blood T cell repertoires in COVID-19. In germline, CDR1 is SNHLY, CDR2 FYNNEI. CDR3 size: 14 residues. Trimming removed 7 bases at V and 8 bases at J, with 17 bases between. Sequencing was performed with immunoSEQ multiplex PCR; in TCRdb, only in-frame clones are kept and a portion is missing. The sample records some 150,000 clones, around 90% being singletons. The sequence derives from a woman aged 45-59 years with acute or convalescent COVID-19. The source material was peripheral blood. The J gene is TRBJ1-4, the V gene TRBV2; tentative D call: TRBD1 (5 bases). This CDR3 reads CASTIFGGGEKLFF. The CDR3 DNA is TGTGCCAGCACCATATTCGGGGGAGGGGAAAAACTGTTTTTT.